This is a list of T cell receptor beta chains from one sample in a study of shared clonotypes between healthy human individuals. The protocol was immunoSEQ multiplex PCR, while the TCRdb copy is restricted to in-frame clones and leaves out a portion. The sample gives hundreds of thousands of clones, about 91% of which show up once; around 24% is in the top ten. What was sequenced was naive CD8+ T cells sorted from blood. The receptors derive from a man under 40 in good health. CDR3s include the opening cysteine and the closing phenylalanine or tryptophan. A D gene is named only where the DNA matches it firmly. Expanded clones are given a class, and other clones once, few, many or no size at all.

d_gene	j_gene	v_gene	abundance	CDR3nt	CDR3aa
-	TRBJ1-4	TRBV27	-	TGTGCCAGCAGTCTCCTCGGTGGGAATGAAAGACTGTTTTTT	CASSLLGGNERLFF
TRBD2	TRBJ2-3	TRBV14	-	TGTGCCAGCAGCCAAGAAGGACTAGCGGGAATCACAGATACGCAGTATTTT	CASSQEGLAGITDTQYF
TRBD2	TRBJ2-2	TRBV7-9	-	TGTGCCAGCAGCTCGCCCCGACTAGCGGGAGTTAGGGCCGGGGAGCTGTTTTTT	CASSSPRLAGVRAGELFF
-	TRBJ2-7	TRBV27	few	TGTGCCAGCAGTTTTGGCGCCCCCTACGAGCAGTACTTC	CASSFGAPYEQYF
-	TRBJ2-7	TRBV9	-	TGTGCCAGCAGCGGGGGGCCGGGCTCCTACGAGCAGTACTTC	CASSGGPGSYEQYF
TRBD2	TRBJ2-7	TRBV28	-	TGTGCCAGCACTAGCGGGAGGACCGAGCAGTACTTC	CASTSGRTEQYF
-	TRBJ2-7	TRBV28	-	TGTGCCAGCAGGTGGGAGAGGTCCTACGAGCAGTACTTC	CASRWERSYEQYF
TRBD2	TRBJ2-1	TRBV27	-	TGTGCCAGCAGCTCAGGACTAGCGGGAGTTGTAAATGAGCAGTTCTTC	CASSSGLAGVVNEQFF
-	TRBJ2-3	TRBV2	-	TGTGCCAGCTGGGGGCGGGAAACGGGCACAGATACGCAGTATTTT	CASWGRETGTDTQYF
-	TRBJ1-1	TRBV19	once	TGTGCCAGTAGTAACCCGAGCCGGGACACCCTAATGAACACTGAAGCTTTCTTT	CASSNPSRDTLMNTEAFF
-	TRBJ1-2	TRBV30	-	TGTGCCTGGAGTCCCCTGGGCTATGATGGCTACACCTTC	CAWSPLGYDGYTF
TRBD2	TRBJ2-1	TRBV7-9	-	TGTGCCAGCAGCTTGTGGGGACTAGCGGAGTCCCACAATGAGCAGTTCTTC	CASSLWGLAESHNEQFF
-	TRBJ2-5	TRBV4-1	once	TGCGCCAGCAGCCAAGATCAAGAGACCCAGTACTTC	CASSQDQETQYF
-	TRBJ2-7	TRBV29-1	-	TGCAGCGTTAACTACCCAGGGATCTACGAGCAGTACTTC	CSVNYPGIYEQYF
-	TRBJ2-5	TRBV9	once	TGTGCCAGCAGCGAGGTAGGCAGGCTCCAAGAGACCCAGTACTTC	CASSEVGRLQETQYF
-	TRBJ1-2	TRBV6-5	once	TGTGCCAGCAGTTACTCGCAGGGAAGTCGGTATGGCTACACCTTC	CASSYSQGSRYGYTF
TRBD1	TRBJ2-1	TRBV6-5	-	TGTGCCAGCAGTTACTCGGGGACAGGGATTTACAATGAGCAGTTCTTC	CASSYSGTGIYNEQFF
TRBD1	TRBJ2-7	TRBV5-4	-	TGTGCCAGCAGCACCCTACAGGGGGCGGCGTCCTACGAGCAGTACTTC	CASSTLQGAASYEQYF
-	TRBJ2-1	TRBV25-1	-	TGTGCCAGCAGTGATGGTATGACACTAAATGAGCAGTTCTTC	CASSDGMTLNEQFF
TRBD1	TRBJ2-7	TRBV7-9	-	TGTGCCTGTCAAGGCGGGACAGGGGTCTACGAGCAGTACTTC	CACQGGTGVYEQYF
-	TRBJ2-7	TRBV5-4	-	TGTGCCAGCAGCTTGGGGGATTCCCCGGCCGAGCAGTACTTC	CASSLGDSPAEQYF
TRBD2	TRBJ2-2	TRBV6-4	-	TGTGCCAGCAGCCCGGGACTAGCGGGAACCGGGGAGCTGTTTTTT	CASSPGLAGTGELFF
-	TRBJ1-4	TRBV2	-	TGTGCCAGCAGTGAAGACACGCCTTTGGTAACTAATGAAAAACTGTTTTTT	CASSEDTPLVTNEKLFF
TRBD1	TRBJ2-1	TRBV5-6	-	TGTGCCAGCAGCTTGGCCGGGAAAGGGGGCAGGGATGAGCAGTTCTTC	CASSLAGKGGRDEQFF
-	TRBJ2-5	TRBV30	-	TGTGCCTGGAGCCTAGCTTTCCTAGAGACCCAGTACTTC	CAWSLAFLETQYF
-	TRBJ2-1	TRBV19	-	TGTGCCAGTAGTATAGTCAGCCCCAATGAGCAGTTCTTC	CASSIVSPNEQFF
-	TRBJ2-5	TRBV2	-	TGTGCCAGCAGTGGGCAGGGAGCGTCAGAGACCCAGTACTTC	CASSGQGASETQYF
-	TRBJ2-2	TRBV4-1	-	TGCGCCAGCAGCCAGGGACTTACTAACACCGGGGAGCTGTTTTTT	CASSQGLTNTGELFF
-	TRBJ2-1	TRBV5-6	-	TGTGCCAGCAGCTTACGAAGCCAAAGGAACAATGAGCAGTTCTTC	CASSLRSQRNNEQFF
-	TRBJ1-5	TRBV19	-	TGTGCCATAGCCCGGGACACCTCCTCGAATCAGCCCCAGCATTTT	CAIARDTSSNQPQHF
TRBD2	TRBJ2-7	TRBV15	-	TGTGCCACCAGCAGCCTAGGACTAGAGGTAACGCACTACGAGCAGTACTTC	CATSSLGLEVTHYEQYF
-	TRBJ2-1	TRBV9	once	TGTGCCAGCAGCGTAGTAGGGGCCCCCTACAATGAGCAGTTCTTC	CASSVVGAPYNEQFF
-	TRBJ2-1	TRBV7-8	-	TGTGCCAGCAGCGCCCGACTGGCGGGTAAGGGCAATGAGCAGTTCTTC	CASSARLAGKGNEQFF
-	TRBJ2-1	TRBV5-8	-	TGTGCCAGCAGCTTAGACTCCCTCCCCGATGAGCAGTTCTTC	CASSLDSLPDEQFF
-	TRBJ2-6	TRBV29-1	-	TGCAGCGTTGTGGGCCCCGACTCTGGGGCCAACGTCCTGACTTTC	CSVVGPDSGANVLTF
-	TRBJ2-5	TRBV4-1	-	TGCGCCAGCAGCCAAGAAAAGACAGACCAAGAGACCCAGTACTTC	CASSQEKTDQETQYF